Shown below are 29 T cell receptor beta chains from a single sample sequenced in a study of cytomegalovirus exposure and HLA in healthy donors. Researchers ran the PCR with 60 Vbeta and 13 Jbeta primers. The assay was immunoSEQ multiplex PCR, and TCRdb's table has in-frame clones only and misses some. The repertoire holds hundreds of thousands of clones, with 60% to 80% as singletons. The sequenced sample consisted of PBMCs. These receptor sequences come from a male donor in good health and CMV-seronegative.

The chain employs TRBV15 and TRBJ2-5; D uncertain. The better agreement between TRBJ2-7 and the DNA end casts doubt on the J call. Germline V lookup: CDR1 LNHNV, CDR2 YYDKDF (reference sequence). The CDR3 runs 14 residues. The CDR3 DNA follows: TGTGCCACCAGCAGAGACGGTTTGGGCCACGAGCAGTACTTC. Protein sequence: CATSRDGLGHEQYF.

This clone was seen a few times. The chain employs TRBV5-1 and TRBJ2-3; 10 nucleotides align to TRBD2. The V segment lost 2 bases and the J segment 0 bases; nucleotides outside the gene matches: 6. CDR3 length: 17 amino acids. The germline CDR1 and CDR2 sequences are SGHRS and YFSETQ. CDR3 nucleotides: TGCGCCAGCAGCTTCGCACTAGCGGGGACTAGCACAGATACGCAGTATTTT. Translating gives CASSFALAGTSTDTQYF.

The chain links TRBV5-1 to TRBJ2-1; D is possibly TRBD2 (5 bases). This CDR3 is 16 amino acids long. Trimming removed 1 base from V and 0 bases from J, with 11 bases in between. Germline CDR1 and CDR2: SGHRS and YFSETQ. The chain's CDR3 is CASSLTERSSYNEQFF. The CDR3, as DNA: TGCGCCAGCAGCTTGACAGAGCGGAGCTCCTACAATGAGCAGTTCTTC.

The rearrangement joins TRBV29-1 to TRBJ1-1, with TRBD1 as a possible D gene (5 bases). Deletions cut 0 bases from V and 5 bases from J, with 7 bases between. The CDR3 runs 12 residues. Germline CDR1 and CDR2: SQVTM and ANQGSEA. The DNA for the CDR3 is TGCAGCGTTGAAGACCCAGGGACTGAAGCTTTCTTT. Translated, it gives CSVEDPGTEAFF.

The chain joins TRBV6-5 to TRBJ2-3, with TRBD2 matching over 9 bases. V shed 0 bases and J 4 bases; nucleotides not matched to a gene: 5. The CDR3 has 16 amino acids. In germline, CDR1 is MNHEY, CDR2 SVGAGI. As DNA, the CDR3 is TGTGCCAGCAGTTACTCTAGCGGGAGTAGGGCAGATACGCAGTATTTT. Its translation is CASSYSSGSRADTQYF.

This chain links TRBV12-5 with TRBJ2-7; D perhaps matches TRBD2 (6 bases). Trimming pared 7 bases from V and 7 bases from J, leaving 17 bases between. From germline, CDR1 is LGHNT and CDR2 FRNRAP. This CDR3 contains 13 residues. DNA for the CDR3: TGTGCTAGTGCGGCTAGCGACATTCGGGAGCAGTACTTC. This sequence encodes CASAASDIREQYF. Full variable domain (outside the CDR3, taken from reference TRBV12-5 and TRBJ2-7): DARVTQTPRHKVTEMGQEVTMRCQPILGHNTVFWYRQTMMQGLELLAYFRNRAPLDDSGMPKDRFSAEMPDATLATLKIQPSEPRDSAVYFCASAASDIREQYFGPGTRLTVT.

The chain is built from TRBV18 and TRBJ2-5, with 10 nucleotides matching TRBD1. Germline V lookup: CDR1 KGHSH, CDR2 LQKENI. This CDR3 has 14 amino acids. J was trimmed by 5 bases and V by 6 bases; bases with no gene match: 6. CDR3 in DNA: TGTGCCAGCTCGCGGACAGGGGGGGAGGAGACCCAGTACTTC. It yields the protein CASSRTGGEETQYF.

The V call is TRBV5-4, the J call TRBJ2-3, with TRBD2 as a possible D gene (5 bases). The CDR3 has 14 amino acids. Trimming removed 0 bases from V and 1 base from J, with 6 bases in between. Germline V lookup: CDR1 SGHNT, CDR2 YYREEE (reference sequence). The CDR3 region has the DNA TGTGCCAGCAGCTTGGGGCGGGGCACAGATACGCAGTATTTT. Translated: CASSLGRGTDTQYF.

The chain links TRBV19 to TRBJ1-1; perhaps TRBD1 as D (5 bases). Germline values: CDR1 LNHDA, CDR2 SQIVND (reference sequence). The V and J ends lost 5 bases and 8 bases respectively, with 12 bases between them. This CDR3 contains 12 residues. The CDR3 DNA reads TGTGCCAGTAGTGTGGACATTACGGAAGCTTTCTTT. This gives the protein CASSVDITEAFF.

The genes are TRBV28 and TRBJ2-2; D unclear. Per germline, CDR1 MDHEN and CDR2 SYDVKM. The CDR3 extends over 10 amino acids. Trimming took 8 bases from V and 8 from J, leaving 6 bases between them. CDR3 in DNA: TGTGCCAGCCGCAGGGGGGAGCTGTTTTTT. It translates to CASRRGELFF.

In DNA form, the CDR3 reads TGTGCCAGCAGCTCGACAGGGGGACCCTACGAGCAGTACTTC. It yields the protein CASSSTGGPYEQYF. This chain uses TRBV7-6 with TRBJ2-7; 9 bases align to TRBD1. The CDR3 runs to 14 residues. The germline V gene encodes CDR1 SGHVS and CDR2 FNYEAQ. Trimming removed 4 bases from V and 2 bases from J; junction bases left unmatched: 3.

The chain links TRBV4-3 to TRBJ2-7; 12 bases fit TRBD2. The CDR3 length is 17 residues. The V segment lost 1 base and the J segment 0 bases; nucleotides outside the gene matches: 4. The germline gives CDR1 LGHNA, CDR2 YSLEER. The CDR3, as DNA: TGCGCCAGCAGCCAAGGACTAGCGGGAGTCCGCTCCTACGAGCAGTACTTC. Translation: CASSQGLAGVRSYEQYF.

The chain links TRBV30 to TRBJ2-1; 9 bases map to TRBD1. The CDR3 covers 11 residues. The V and J ends lost 2 bases and 14 bases, in that order; junction bases with no gene match: 4. The germline V gene encodes CDR1 GTSNPN and CDR2 SVGIG (reference sequence). CDR3 protein: CAWSSGQGEFF. CDR3 nucleotide sequence: TGTGCCTGGAGTTCGGGACAGGGTGAGTTCTTC.

The V call is TRBV4-1, the J call TRBJ1-2; the D is unclear. The germline CDR1 and CDR2 sequences are MGHRA and YSYEKL. This CDR3 spans 15 amino acids. Deletions cut 2 bases from V and 2 bases from J, with 12 bases between. For the CDR3, the DNA is TGCGCCAGCAGCCAAACTCTTAGTGTAAACTATGGCTACACCTTC. This encodes CASSQTLSVNYGYTF.

The V and J genes are TRBV7-3 and TRBJ1-1, with D perhaps matching TRBD1 (6 bases). The germline V and J ends were trimmed by 5 bases and 5 bases, with 24 bases remaining between them. The CDR3 spans 17 residues. In germline, CDR1 is SGHTA, CDR2 FQGTGA. This chain's CDR3 is CASSNDRRGLSGTEAFF. The CDR3 DNA reads TGTGCCAGCAGCAACGACCGGCGGGGGCTTAGTGGTACTGAAGCTTTCTTT. Looking up the rest from reference TRBV7-3 and TRBJ1-1 gives the full variable domain: GAGVSQTPSNKVTEKGKYVELRCDPISGHTALYWYRQSLGQGPEFLIYFQGTGAADDSGLPNDRFFAVRPEGSVSTLKIQRTERGDSAVYLCASSNDRRGLSGTEAFFGQGTRLTVV.

V and J are TRBV30 and TRBJ1-2, with D possibly TRBD1 on 6 matching bases. Between the trimmed V and J ends, which lost 3 bases and 7 bases, there was a span of 15 bases. Germline loops: CDR1 GTSNPN, CDR2 SVGIG (reference sequence). This CDR3 contains 13 residues. The CDR3 DNA follows: TGTGCCTGGAGGGCACAGGGTTTACTTGGCTACACCTTC. Its translation is CAWRAQGLLGYTF.

Here the CDR3 reads CATSLDFSKISGNTIYF. The CDR3 bases are TGTGCCACGAGCTTGGACTTCTCAAAAATCTCTGGAAACACCATATATTTT. This chain joins TRBV5-3 and TRBJ1-3; D unresolved. TRBV5-3 is identified as an open reading frame with a role that is uncertain. The CDR3 length is 17 residues. V was clipped by 9 bases and J by 0 bases, with 22 bases between them.

This clone was picked up a small number of times. V usage is TRBV6-5 and J usage is TRBJ1-1; D is unresolved. Trimming stripped 2 bases from V and 1 base from J, with 8 bases between. Germline loops: CDR1 MNHEY, CDR2 SVGAGI. The length of the CDR3 is 14 residues. The CDR3 protein is CASSYERRNTEAFF. The CDR3 DNA follows: TGTGCCAGCAGTTACGAAAGGAGGAACACTGAAGCTTTCTTT.

This clone was seen only once. J is TRBJ2-2 and V is TRBV4-3; the D gene is possibly TRBD1 (6 bases). There are 16 residues in the CDR3. Trimming left V 0 bases short and J 4 bases short, with 12 bases between. Germline V gives CDR1 LGHNA, CDR2 YSLEER. The CDR3 DNA reads as TGCGCCAGCAGCCAAGAAGCCAGGGGACCCACCGGGGAGCTGTTTTTT. Protein: CASSQEARGPTGELFF.

The chain carries TRBV6-5 and TRBJ1-1, with 7 bases that match TRBD1. The CDR3 length is 16 residues. V lost 2 bases, J lost 2 bases, and 8 bases stayed unmatched. Germline V gives CDR1 MNHEY, CDR2 SVGAGI. DNA for the CDR3: TGTGCCAGCAGTTACAGTACAGGGGCCTTTAACACTGAAGCTTTCTTT. This gives the protein CASSYSTGAFNTEAFF.

This rearrangement joins TRBV18 to TRBJ1-2, with 11 bases matching TRBD1. CDR1 KGHSH and CDR2 LQKENI come from the germline V gene. The CDR3 loop spans 15 amino acids. The trim removed 4 bases at V and 3 bases at J, leaving 4 bases unmatched. The CDR3 nucleotides read TGTGCCAGCTCACGACCGGGACAGGGGGACTATGGCTACACCTTC. Translated, it gives CASSRPGQGDYGYTF.

V gene TRBV6-6 combines with J gene TRBJ1-2, with 7 nucleotides matching TRBD1. Germline trimming cut 5 bases from V and 7 bases from J; bases unmatched to any gene: 7. Germline V gives CDR1 MNHNY, CDR2 SVGAGI (reference sequence). The CDR3 is 13 residues long. Written as DNA, the CDR3 is TGTGCCAGCAGTCCGACAGGGAAGGTTGGCTACACCTTC. It specifies CASSPTGKVGYTF.

The chain couples TRBV6-1 to TRBJ1-1; 7 bases are a match to TRBD1. The J segment lost 0 bases and the V segment lost 5 bases, leaving 6 bases of the junction unmatched. The germline CDR1 and CDR2 sequences are MNHNS and SASEGT. The CDR3 length is 15 residues. In DNA, the CDR3 is TGTGCCAGCAGTACCGACAGGGCTTTGAACACTGAAGCTTTCTTT. This translates into CASSTDRALNTEAFF.

The chain recombines TRBV6-5 with TRBJ2-7, with D perhaps matching TRBD1 (6 bases). V dropped 5 bases and J dropped 2 bases, with 13 bases sitting between them. CDR3 length: 14 residues. Germline V lookup: CDR1 MNHEY, CDR2 SVGAGI. DNA for the CDR3: TGTGCCAGCAGTACAGGGCAATTGCCCTACGAGCAGTACTTC. The encoded protein is CASSTGQLPYEQYF.

This clone was picked up a small number of times. One end of the junction does not line up with germline, which may come from a read error. The CDR3 coding sequence is TGTTCCAGCAGTTCCAGCCCCCAGGGGGGCAATCAGCCCCAGCATTTT. Translating it yields CSSSSSPQGGNQPQHF. This chain connects TRBV7-9 to TRBJ1-5; 7 nucleotides agree with TRBD1. The CDR3 runs to 16 residues. Germline CDR1 SEHNR, CDR2 FQNEAQ (reference sequence). Looking up the rest from reference TRBV7-9 and TRBJ1-5 gives the full variable domain: DTGVSQNPRHKITKRGQNVTFRCDPISEHNRLYWYRQTLGQGPEFLTYFQNEAQLEKSRLLSDRFSAERPKGSFSTLEIQRTEQGDSAMYLCSSSSSPQGGNQPQHFGDGTRLSIL.

This chain links TRBV6-4 with TRBJ2-3, with TRBD2 identical over 9 bases. V lost 0 bases to trimming and J lost 2 bases; unmatched junction nucleotides: 3. The germline V gene encodes CDR1 MRHNA and CDR2 SNTAGT. The CDR3 is 16 amino acids. This chain's CDR3 is CASSDSASGDTDTQYF. In nucleotides, the CDR3 is TGTGCCAGCAGTGACTCGGCTAGCGGGGACACAGATACGCAGTATTTT.

This clone was seen a single time. The chain couples TRBV18 to TRBJ1-4, with 11 bases lining up with TRBD1. Per germline, CDR1 KGHSH and CDR2 LQKENI. The CDR3 totals 15 residues. Germline trimming cut 3 bases from V and 7 bases from J; bases unmatched to any gene: 4. The CDR3 coding sequence is TGTGCCAGCTCACCGCCGGGACAGGGGGGTGAAAAACTGTTTTTT. Translated: CASSPPGQGGEKLFF.

V and J are TRBV27 and TRBJ2-7, with D unresolved. The germline V gene encodes CDR1 MNHEY and CDR2 SMNVEV (reference sequence). The ends were cut back, 5 bases at V and 0 bases at J, with 11 bases in the middle. The CDR3 extends over 14 amino acids. CDR3 residues: CASSPHDTSYEQYF. The CDR3 DNA reads TGTGCCAGCAGTCCCCATGACACCTCCTACGAGCAGTACTTC.

This chain links TRBV25-1 with TRBJ2-1, with D perhaps matching TRBD2 (6 bases). Trimming pared 1 base from V and 0 bases from J, leaving 13 bases between. The germline gives CDR1 MGHDK, CDR2 SYGVNS. The CDR3 has 17 residues. This chain's CDR3 is CASSESYYGSSYNEQFF. CDR3 DNA sequence: TGTGCCAGCAGTGAATCCTATTACGGGAGCTCCTACAATGAGCAGTTCTTC.